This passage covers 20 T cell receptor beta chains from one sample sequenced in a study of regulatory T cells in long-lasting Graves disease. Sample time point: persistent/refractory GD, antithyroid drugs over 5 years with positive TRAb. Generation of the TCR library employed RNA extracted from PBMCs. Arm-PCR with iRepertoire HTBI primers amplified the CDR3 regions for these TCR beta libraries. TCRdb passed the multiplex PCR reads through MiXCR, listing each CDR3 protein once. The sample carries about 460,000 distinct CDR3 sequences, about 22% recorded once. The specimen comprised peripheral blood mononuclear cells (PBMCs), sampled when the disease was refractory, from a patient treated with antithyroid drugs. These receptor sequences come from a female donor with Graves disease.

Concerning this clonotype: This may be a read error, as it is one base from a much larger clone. The CDR3 nucleotides read TGCAGCGTTGAGCCGGGACTAGCGGTGCTCGGGGGGGCCCAGTACTTC. Protein: CSVEPGLAVLGGAQYF. This chain links TRBV29-1 with TRBJ2-5, with 11 positions matching TRBD2. CDR1 SQVTM and CDR2 ANQGSEA come from the germline V gene. Trimming cost V 3 bases and J 9 bases; bases outside gene matches: 15. The CDR3 has 16 amino acids. Full variable domain (missing parts from reference TRBV29-1 and TRBJ2-5): SAVISQKPSRDICQRGTSLTIQCQVDSQVTMMFWYRQQPGQSLTLIATANQGSEATYESGFVIDKFPISRPNLTFSTLTVSNMSPEDSSIYLCSVEPGLAVLGGAQYFGPGTRLLVL.

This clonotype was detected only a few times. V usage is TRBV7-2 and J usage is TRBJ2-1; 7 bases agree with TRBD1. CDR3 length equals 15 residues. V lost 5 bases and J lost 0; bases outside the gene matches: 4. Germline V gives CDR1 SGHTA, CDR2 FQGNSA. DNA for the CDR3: TGTGCCAGCAGCACCGGGACAGCCTCCTACAATGAGCAGTTCTTC. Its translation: CASSTGTASYNEQFF.

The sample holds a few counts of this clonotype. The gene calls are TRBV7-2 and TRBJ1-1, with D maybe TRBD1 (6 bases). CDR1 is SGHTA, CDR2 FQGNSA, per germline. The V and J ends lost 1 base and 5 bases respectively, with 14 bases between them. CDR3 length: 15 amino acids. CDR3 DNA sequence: TGTGCCAGCAGCTTAGACCACAGGGTTGAGACTGAAGCTTTCTTT. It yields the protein CASSLDHRVETEAFF.

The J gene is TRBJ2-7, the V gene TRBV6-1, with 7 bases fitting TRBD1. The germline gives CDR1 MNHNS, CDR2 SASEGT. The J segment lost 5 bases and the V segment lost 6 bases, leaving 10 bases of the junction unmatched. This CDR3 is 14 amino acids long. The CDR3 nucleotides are TGTGCCAGCAGCCGAGGACAGGTAAACAACGAGCAGTACTTC. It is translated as CASSRGQVNNEQYF.

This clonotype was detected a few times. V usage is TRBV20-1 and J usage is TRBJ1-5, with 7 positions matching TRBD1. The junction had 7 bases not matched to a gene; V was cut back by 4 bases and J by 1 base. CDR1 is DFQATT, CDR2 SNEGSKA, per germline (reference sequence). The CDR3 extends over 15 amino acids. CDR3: CSAIPQGRSNQPQHF. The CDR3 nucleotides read TGCAGTGCTATACCACAGGGGAGGAGCAATCAGCCCCAGCATTTT.

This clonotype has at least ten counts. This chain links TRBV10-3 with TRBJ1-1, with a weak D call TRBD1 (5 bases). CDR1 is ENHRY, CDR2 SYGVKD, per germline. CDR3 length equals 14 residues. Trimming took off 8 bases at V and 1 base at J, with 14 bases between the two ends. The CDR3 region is CAIRPERGNTEAFF. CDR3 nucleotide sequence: TGTGCCATCCGACCCGAAAGGGGGAACACTGAAGCTTTCTTT.

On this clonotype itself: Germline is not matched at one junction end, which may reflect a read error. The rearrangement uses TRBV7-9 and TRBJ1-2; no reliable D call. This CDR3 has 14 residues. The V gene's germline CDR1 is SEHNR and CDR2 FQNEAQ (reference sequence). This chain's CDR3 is CASSLGGENSGYTF. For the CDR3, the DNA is TGTGCCAGCAGCTTAGGCGGGGAGAACTCTGGCTACACCTTC.

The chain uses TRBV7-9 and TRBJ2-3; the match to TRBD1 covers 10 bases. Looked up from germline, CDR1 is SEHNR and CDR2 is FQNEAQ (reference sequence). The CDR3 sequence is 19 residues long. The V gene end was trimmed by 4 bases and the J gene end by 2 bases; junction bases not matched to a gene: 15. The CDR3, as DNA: TGTGCCAGCAGCTCGCCGACCCCCGGGACAGGGGTCGACACAGATACGCAGTATTTT. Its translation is CASSSPTPGTGVDTDTQYF.

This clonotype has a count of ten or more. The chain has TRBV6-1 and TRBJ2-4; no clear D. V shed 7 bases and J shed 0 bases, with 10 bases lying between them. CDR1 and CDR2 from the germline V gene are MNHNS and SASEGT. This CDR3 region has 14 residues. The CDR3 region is CASTAPRAKNIQYF. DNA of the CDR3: TGTGCCAGCACCGCGCCGAGAGCCAAAAACATTCAGTACTTC.

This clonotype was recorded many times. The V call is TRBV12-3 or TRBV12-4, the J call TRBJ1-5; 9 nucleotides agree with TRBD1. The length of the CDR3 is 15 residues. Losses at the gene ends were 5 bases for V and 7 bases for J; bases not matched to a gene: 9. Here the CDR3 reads CASSRTGGAGQPQHF. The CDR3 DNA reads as TGTGCCAGCAGTCGCACAGGGGGCGCAGGCCAGCCCCAGCATTTT.

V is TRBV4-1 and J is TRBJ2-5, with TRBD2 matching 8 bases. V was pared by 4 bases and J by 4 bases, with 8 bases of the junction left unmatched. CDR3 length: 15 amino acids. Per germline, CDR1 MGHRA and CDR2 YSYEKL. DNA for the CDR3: TGCGCCAGCAGCCGCCGAGCGGGAGAGGGAGAGACCCAGTACTTC. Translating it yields CASSRRAGEGETQYF.

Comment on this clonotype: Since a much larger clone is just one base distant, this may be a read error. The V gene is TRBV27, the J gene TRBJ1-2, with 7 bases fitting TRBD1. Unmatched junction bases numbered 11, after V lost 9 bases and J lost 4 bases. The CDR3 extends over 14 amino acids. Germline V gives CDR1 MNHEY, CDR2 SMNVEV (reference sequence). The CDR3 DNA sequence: TGTGCCAGTGAACAGGGGTTATCGATCTATGGCTACACCTTC. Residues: CASEQGLSIYGYTF.

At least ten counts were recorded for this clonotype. The CDR3 is CASSFGVGLQETQYF. For the CDR3, the DNA is TGTGCCAGCAGCTTTGGCGTCGGGTTACAAGAGACCCAGTACTTC. The V call is TRBV7-2, the J call TRBJ2-5; D gene uncertain. Germline V gene lookup returns CDR1 SGHTA and CDR2 FQGNSA. CDR3 length equals 15 residues. Trimming shortened V by 3 bases and J by 2 bases, and 13 bases separated the two germline ends.

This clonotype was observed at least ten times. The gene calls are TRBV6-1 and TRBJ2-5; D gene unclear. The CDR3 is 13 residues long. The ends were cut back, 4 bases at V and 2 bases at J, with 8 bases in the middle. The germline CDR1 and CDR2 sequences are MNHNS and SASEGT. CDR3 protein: CASSGIWQETQYF. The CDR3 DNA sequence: TGTGCCAGCAGTGGTATCTGGCAAGAGACCCAGTACTTC.

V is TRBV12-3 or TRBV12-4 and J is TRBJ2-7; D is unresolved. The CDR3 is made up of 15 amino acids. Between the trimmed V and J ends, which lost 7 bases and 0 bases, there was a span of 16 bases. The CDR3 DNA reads TGTGCCAGCACCCTCCAACGACGGAGCTCCTACGAGCAGTACTTC. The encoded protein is CASTLQRRSSYEQYF.

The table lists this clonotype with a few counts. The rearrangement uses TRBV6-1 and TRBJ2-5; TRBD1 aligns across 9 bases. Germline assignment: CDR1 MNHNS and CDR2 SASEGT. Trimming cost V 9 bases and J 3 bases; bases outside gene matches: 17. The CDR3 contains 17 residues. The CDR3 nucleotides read TGTGCCAGTTTACCCCCTACGGGACAGGGAAGGGAAGAGACCCAGTACTTC. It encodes CASLPPTGQGREETQYF.

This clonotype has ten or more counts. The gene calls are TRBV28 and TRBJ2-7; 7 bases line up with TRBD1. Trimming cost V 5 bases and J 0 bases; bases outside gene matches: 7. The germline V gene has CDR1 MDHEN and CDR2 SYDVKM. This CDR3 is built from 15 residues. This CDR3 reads CASSIRRDSSYEQYF. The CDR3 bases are TGTGCCAGCAGTATACGCCGGGACAGCTCCTACGAGCAGTACTTC.

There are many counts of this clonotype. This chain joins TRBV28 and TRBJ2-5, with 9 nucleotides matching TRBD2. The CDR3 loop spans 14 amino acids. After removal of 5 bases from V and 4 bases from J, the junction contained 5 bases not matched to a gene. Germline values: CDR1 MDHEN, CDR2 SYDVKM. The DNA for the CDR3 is TGTGCCAGCAGTCGTCTAGCGGGACTAGAGACCCAGTACTTC. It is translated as CASSRLAGLETQYF.

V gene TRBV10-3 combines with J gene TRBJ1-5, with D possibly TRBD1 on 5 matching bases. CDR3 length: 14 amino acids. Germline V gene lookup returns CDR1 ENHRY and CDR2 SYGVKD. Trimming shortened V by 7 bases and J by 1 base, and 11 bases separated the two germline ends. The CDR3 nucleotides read TGTGCCATCAAAGGGGCAGGGAGCAATCAGCCCCAGCATTTT. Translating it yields CAIKGAGSNQPQHF.

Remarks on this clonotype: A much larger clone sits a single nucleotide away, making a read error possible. DNA of the CDR3: TGTGCCAGCAGTTCTGAGCCTCGGATCGCGGGCTACACCTTC. Its translation is CASSSEPRIAGYTF. The rearrangement uses TRBV11-1 and TRBJ1-2; D unresolved. The V gene's germline CDR1 is SGHAT and CDR2 FQDESV (reference sequence). This CDR3 comprises 14 residues. The V end was cut by 6 bases, the J end by 8 bases, with 19 bases between.